The 13 T cell receptor beta chains reported below all come from one sample, sequenced in a study of CD8 T cells in Susac syndrome. A quantity of about 0.5 to 1 ug RNA underwent reverse transcription using random hexamers. MiXCR, applied by TCRdb to the immunoSEQ multiplex PCR reads, yields one record per CDR3 protein. The repertoire holds around 300,000 distinct CDR3 sequences, with 75% to 90% as singletons. The sample was CD8+ T cells from PBMCs. The receptors come from a human donor with multiple sclerosis.

V usage is TRBV20-1 and J usage is TRBJ2-7; perhaps TRBD1 as D (5 bases). This CDR3 spans 14 amino acids. The V end lost 3 bases, the J end lost 3 bases, and 15 bases lay between the germline ends. Germline values: CDR1 DFQATT, CDR2 SNEGSKA (reference sequence). The CDR3 bases are TGCAGTGCTAGGGCCAAGACAGCTTTCTACGAGCAGTACTTC. Amino acids: CSARAKTAFYEQYF.

This chain connects TRBV14 to TRBJ2-3; the match to TRBD2 covers 8 bases. V was pared by 3 bases and J by 3 bases, with 5 bases of the junction left unmatched. The CDR3 sequence is 15 residues long. CDR1 is SGHDN and CDR2 is FVKESK in the germline V gene. CDR3 region: CASSHTGGMTDTQYF. The CDR3, as DNA: TGTGCCAGCAGCCATACGGGGGGGATGACAGATACGCAGTATTTT.

The chain employs TRBV28 and TRBJ1-6; D not certain. Germline CDR1 is MDHEN and CDR2 is SYDVKM. V lost 8 bases, J lost 5 bases, and 19 bases lay in between. There are 16 residues in the CDR3. The CDR3: CASLMFGPDHNSPLHF. For the CDR3, the DNA is TGTGCCAGCTTGATGTTTGGGCCGGATCATAATTCACCCCTCCACTTT.

The chain couples TRBV23-1 to TRBJ1-1; no definite D call. TRBV23-1 is noted as an ORF with a role that remains uncertain. This CDR3 is built from 13 residues. V was clipped by 0 bases and J by 4 bases, with 6 bases between them. CDR3 loop: CASSQSSGTEAFF. CDR3 DNA sequence: TGCGCCAGCAGTCAATCGTCCGGCACTGAAGCTTTCTTT.

The chain links TRBV30 to TRBJ2-3; 10 bases fit TRBD2. J lost 0 bases, V lost 4 bases, and 16 bases had no gene match. This CDR3 contains 19 residues. Germline values: CDR1 GTSNPN, CDR2 SVGIG (reference sequence). In DNA form, the CDR3 reads TGTGCCTGGAATCCCCTCGGGCTAGCGGGAGACCCTAGCACAGATACGCAGTATTTT. It translates to CAWNPLGLAGDPSTDTQYF.

This sequence joins TRBV27 and TRBJ1-5; no clear D. Trimming stripped 1 base from V and 4 bases from J, with 5 bases between. The CDR3 consists of 13 residues. CDR1 and CDR2 (germline): MNHEY, SMNVEV (reference sequence). The CDR3 here is CASSLWPNQPQHF. The DNA of the CDR3 is TGTGCCAGCAGTTTATGGCCGAATCAGCCCCAGCATTTT.

The chain uses TRBV12-3 or TRBV12-4 and TRBJ2-7, with 9 bases that match TRBD1. The ends lost 1 base at V and 0 bases at J; junction bases unmatched: 1. CDR3 length: 15 residues. CDR3 loop: CASSLGTGASYEQYF. The CDR3 DNA is TGTGCCAGCAGTTTAGGGACAGGGGCCTCCTACGAGCAGTACTTC.

This clonotype was found once. V usage is TRBV12-3 or TRBV12-4 and J usage is TRBJ2-7; 8 bases are a match to TRBD2. J gave up 1 base and V 7 bases, and 9 bases lay outside the gene matches. The length of the CDR3 is 15 residues. The CDR3 DNA reads as TGTGCCAGCACACTCGGGGGGGATCCGTCCTACGAGCAGTACTTC. It encodes CASTLGGDPSYEQYF.

This chain uses TRBV24-1 with TRBJ1-2, with 8 nucleotides matching TRBD1. The V segment lost 7 bases and the J segment 8 bases; nucleotides outside the gene matches: 8. This CDR3 is built from 13 residues. The germline V gene encodes CDR1 KGHDR and CDR2 SFDVKD. The CDR3 DNA sequence: TGTGCCACCAGGGGCTCAGGGGGCAGCGGCTACACCTTC. As protein: CATRGSGGSGYTF.

This chain links TRBV29-1 with TRBJ1-1, with 10 nucleotides matching TRBD1. The CDR3 totals 12 residues. V was clipped by 7 bases and J by 5 bases; unmatched bases: 4. CDR1 is SQVTM and CDR2 is ANQGSEA in the germline V gene. The CDR3 sequence is CSAPDRGTEAFF. In DNA form, the CDR3 reads TGCAGCGCCCCGGACAGGGGGACTGAAGCTTTCTTT.

The genes are TRBV27 and TRBJ2-5; possibly TRBD1 for D (5 bases). Trimming left V 5 bases short and J 4 bases short, with 8 bases between. The CDR3 has 12 amino acids. CDR1 is MNHEY and CDR2 is SMNVEV in the germline V gene (reference sequence). CDR3 residues: CASSTQGETQYF. In DNA, the CDR3 is TGTGCCAGCAGTACTCAGGGAGAGACCCAGTACTTC.

The CDR3 DNA reads TGTGCCAGCAGCGGAGGGGCCCCAGGGGATCCTGATGGCTACACCTTC. It translates to CASSGGAPGDPDGYTF. The V gene is TRBV9, the J gene TRBJ1-2, with D tentatively TRBD1 (6 bases). This CDR3 spans 16 amino acids. Germline V gene lookup returns CDR1 SGDLS and CDR2 YYNGEE. Trimming took off 3 bases at V and 6 bases at J, with 21 bases between the two ends. Combining the CDR3 with reference TRBV9 and TRBJ1-2 gives the whole variable domain DSGVTQTPKHLITATGQRVTLRCSPRSGDLSVYWYQQSLDQGLQFLIQYYNGEERAKGNILERFSAQQFPDLHSELNLSSLELGDSALYFCASSGGAPGDPDGYTFGSGTRLTVV.

The chain recombines TRBV7-6 with TRBJ2-7; D perhaps matches TRBD1 (6 bases). Germline values: CDR1 SGHVS, CDR2 FNYEAQ. The germline V and J ends were trimmed by 1 base and 2 bases, with 15 bases remaining between them. The CDR3 is made up of 16 amino acids. CDR3 sequence (DNA): TGTGCCAGCAGCTTAGTAGTAGGGGACAAAACCTACGAGCAGTACTTC. This codes for CASSLVVGDKTYEQYF.